This T cell receptor beta chain was obtained from a study of cytomegalovirus exposure and HLA in healthy donors. A few counts support this clone. What it binds is unknown. Study-level results: The study carried out a later analysis of TCR beta sequences. It associated some 18,000 of them with specific HLA alleles at a false discovery rate of 0.05.

Germline V gene lookup returns CDR1 SEHNR and CDR2 FQNEAQ (reference sequence). The CDR3 covers 16 residues. V was clipped by 1 base and J by 5 bases, with 17 bases between them. PCR used 60 Vbeta primers and 13 Jbeta primers. Using immunoSEQ multiplex PCR, the repertoire was profiled, and TCRdb retains in-frame clones only, with some absent. The sample contains roughly 120,000 clones, about 77% of which appear only once. Material for sequencing was PBMCs. The V and J genes are TRBV7-9 and TRBJ1-1; D perhaps matches TRBD1 (5 bases). The TCR was taken from a woman younger than 45 in good health and CMV-seropositive. The CDR3 bases are TGTGCCAGCAGCTTAGTAACCTGGGACTTGTGGACTGAAGCTTTCTTT. This codes for CASSLVTWDLWTEAFF.